This TCR beta chain was profiled in a study of response to subunit inactivated influenza vaccine. Study observations and caveats: The authors offered the suggestion that each seasonal influenza vaccination recruits few new T cells.

This clonotype has just a few counts. As yet, its antigen is unknown. Each CDR3 protein gets one entry after TCRdb re-called the RT-PCR reads with MiXCR. The sample consists of 290,000 or so distinct CDR3 sequences, roughly 20% of them appearing once. Looked up from germline, CDR1 is LNHNV and CDR2 is YYDKDF (reference sequence). The CDR3 has 12 amino acids. The V end lost 5 bases, the J end lost 8 bases, and 11 bases lay between the germline ends. Sequencing used PBMCs from blood, obtained about 20 months after vaccination. This sequence joins TRBV15 and TRBJ2-3; tentatively, D is TRBD1 (5 bases). The TCR originated in a man aged 45-69 years who received an inactivated influenza vaccine. DNA for the CDR3: TGTGCCACCAGCGGACATCTCCCTACGCAGTATTTT. Protein product: CATSGHLPTQYF.